This T cell receptor (beta chain) was sequenced for a study of shared clonotypes between healthy human individuals. Findings of the study overall: Only blood underwent sampling, and tissue repertoires likely differ.

The split of CD4+ cells yielded CD45RA+ naive and CD45RA-negative memory subsets. The J segment lost 6 bases and the V segment lost 0 bases, leaving 4 bases of the junction unmatched. Germline CDR1 and CDR2: SGDLS and YYNGEE. The CDR3 spans 15 residues. Comment on this clone: As yet, its antigen is unknown.

The method was immunoSEQ multiplex PCR; TCRdb's version includes in-frame clones alone and lacks a portion of them. The sample carries approximately 1.5 million clones, less than 99% recorded once. This sequence joins TRBV9 and TRBJ2-2; 8 bases fit TRBD1. The sequence came from a man aged 30 to 39 in good health. Sequences were obtained from naive CD4+ T cells sorted from blood. Subset specified: CD45RA+ positively selected. The CDR3, as DNA: TGTGCCAGCAGCGTAGGGGACAGGATACCCGGGGAGCTGTTTTTT. It specifies CASSVGDRIPGELFF.